The clone carrying this T cell receptor beta chain was detected only a few times. What it recognizes is unknown. TCRdb's table, derived via immunoSEQ multiplex PCR, lists solely in-frame clones and lacks some. The sample lists approximately 980,000 clones; around three quarters were seen once. These data come from a study of shared clonotypes between healthy human individuals. Study-level findings and limits: Represented genetic and exposure-history diversity was restricted by having few donors. Clonotype sharing among donors was expected to depend on sequencing depth.

Germline values: CDR1 SGDLS, CDR2 YYNGEE. V lost 3 bases, J lost 5 bases, and 8 bases stayed unmatched. The CDR3 is 14 amino acids. A split of CD4+ cells into CD45RA+ naive and CD45RA-negative memory subsets was performed. This sequence originates from a man in his late teens or twenties in good health. The chain has TRBV9 and TRBJ2-7; 7 bases map to TRBD1. Sequencing input: memory CD4+ T cells sorted from blood. The subset denotes: CD45RA-negative fraction. CDR3 bases: TGTGCCAGCAGCGAGACAGGGAGTACCGACGAGCAGTACTTC. Translation gives CASSETGSTDEQYF.